The clone carrying this T cell receptor beta chain occurred once. The data were taken from a study of T cell responses to AZD1222 COVID-19 vaccine. The CDR3 extends over 13 amino acids. Trimming pared 5 bases from V and 1 base from J, leaving 10 bases between. Germline lookup yields CDR1 SGHRS and CDR2 YFSETQ. Clones were sequenced by immunoSEQ multiplex PCR, and TCRdb holds only the in-frame ones, with some missing. The sample carries 150,000 to 200,000 clones, roughly nine tenths recorded once. Source: peripheral blood, taken 28 days after the second AZD1222 dose. The sequence derives from an adult who received the AZD1222 COVID-19 vaccine. V is TRBV5-1 and J is TRBJ2-7; D call uncertain. The CDR3 sequence is CASRSLNSYEQYF. DNA of the CDR3: TGCGCCAGCAGATCCCTAAATTCCTACGAGCAGTACTTC.